The clone carrying this TCR beta chain was picked up a small number of times. The data derive from a study of blood T cell repertoires in COVID-19. CDR1 and CDR2 (germline): SGDLS, YYNGEE. The CDR3 consists of 15 residues. The V gene lost 1 base and the J gene lost 0 bases, with 9 bases spanning the gap. Assay used: immunoSEQ multiplex PCR; TCRdb lists only in-frame clones, some missing. The table has under 250,000 clones, around 79% seen once. This sequence was found in a middle-aged woman with COVID-19, enrolled during active disease. The sample was peripheral blood. The V and J genes are TRBV9 and TRBJ2-3; possible D gene TRBD2, 6 bases. The CDR3 here is CASSVSGTSTDTQYF. The DNA of the CDR3 is TGTGCCAGCAGCGTATCAGGGACTAGCACAGATACGCAGTATTTT.